These 23 T cell receptor beta chains originate from one sample sequenced in a study of CD8+ T cells in alopecia areata. As the sequencing template, cDNA was produced by extracting RNA and reverse transcribing it. The method was immunoSEQ multiplex PCR; TCRdb's version includes in-frame clones alone and lacks a portion of them. The sample has under 200,000 clones, about two thirds seen once. Treatment noted: oral pan-JAK inhibitor, 5-10 mg twice daily. The input for sequencing was CD4+ T cells sorted from blood, taken at week 4, from a patient treated with tofacitinib. The origin of the receptors is a human donor with alopecia areata.

This clone turned up a few times. V usage is TRBV7-9 and J usage is TRBJ2-3; the match to TRBD2 covers 10 bases. Trimming removed 8 bases from V and 2 bases from J; junction bases left unmatched: 4. The CDR3 extends over 14 amino acids. From germline, CDR1 is SEHNR and CDR2 FQNEAQ (reference sequence). The CDR3 coding sequence is TGTGCCAGCCTCAGCGGGGGGGTCACAGATACGCAGTATTTT. It is translated as CASLSGGVTDTQYF.

The V gene is TRBV9, the J gene TRBJ1-2, with 7 bases fitting TRBD1. The CDR3 runs 14 residues. Germline values: CDR1 SGDLS, CDR2 YYNGEE. The junction had 6 bases not matched to a gene; V was cut back by 4 bases and J by 3 bases. CDR3 DNA sequence: TGTGCCAGCAGCTACGACAGGGACGACTATGGCTACACCTTC. Protein sequence: CASSYDRDDYGYTF.

The gene calls are TRBV15 and TRBJ1-1, with D maybe TRBD1 (5 bases). The CDR3 is 18 amino acids. V gave up 0 bases and J gave up 4 bases, with 21 bases separating them. Looked up from germline, CDR1 is LNHNV and CDR2 is YYDKDF (reference sequence). The CDR3 nucleotides read TGTGCCACCAGCAGAGATGGTAGACCTCCCTTAGGGACCACTGAAGCTTTCTTT. Translation gives CATSRDGRPPLGTTEAFF.

The J gene is TRBJ2-5, the V gene TRBV30, with D unclear. Trimming took off 2 bases at V and 7 bases at J, with 14 bases between the two ends. The CDR3 spans 13 residues. Germline V gene lookup returns CDR1 GTSNPN and CDR2 SVGIG (reference sequence). The CDR3 spells CAWSYVGGRTQYF. Written as DNA, the CDR3 is TGTGCCTGGAGTTATGTGGGCGGTAGGACCCAGTACTTC.

The chain is built from TRBV6-5 and TRBJ2-7, with D possibly matching TRBD1 (5 bases). The CDR3 spans 15 residues. V lost 0 bases, J lost 6 bases, and 15 bases lay in between. Germline CDR1 MNHEY, CDR2 SVGAGI. The CDR3 reads CASSYSVRGGREQYF. CDR3 coding DNA: TGTGCCAGCAGTTACTCGGTTAGGGGTGGGCGCGAGCAGTACTTC.

The chain links TRBV4-3 to TRBJ1-1; 10 bases are shared with TRBD1. The CDR3 totals 17 residues. Germline CDR1 and CDR2: LGHNA and YSLEER. V trimming: 6 bases; J trimming: 1 base; junction bases outside the gene matches: 11. CDR3 region: CASRSKTGGAGNTEAFF. The CDR3 nucleotides read TGCGCCAGCAGGAGCAAGACAGGGGGCGCGGGGAACACTGAAGCTTTCTTT.

The V and J genes are TRBV30 and TRBJ1-3; D possibly corresponds to TRBD1 (5 bases). Germline V gene lookup returns CDR1 GTSNPN and CDR2 SVGIG (reference sequence). The ends were cut back, 1 base at V and 0 bases at J, with 10 bases in the middle. The CDR3 loop spans 15 amino acids. As DNA, the CDR3 is TGTGCCTGGAGTGAAGGGGCCACCTCTGGAAACACCATATATTTT. Residues: CAWSEGATSGNTIYF. Supplemented by reference TRBV30 and TRBJ1-3, the full variable domain reads SQTIHQWPATLVQPVGSPLSLECTVEGTSNPNLYWYRQAAGRGLQLLFYSVGIGQISSEVPQNLSASRPQDRQFILSSKKLLLSDSGFYLCAWSEGATSGNTIYFGEGSWLTVV.

The rearrangement joins TRBV7-9 to TRBJ1-4; weak D call: TRBD1 (5 bases). Per the germline V gene, CDR1 is SEHNR and CDR2 is FQNEAQ (reference sequence). This CDR3 has 11 residues. V dropped 5 bases and J dropped 8 bases, with 6 bases sitting between them. The CDR3 coding sequence is TGTGCCAGCAGCCCAGGGGAAAAACTGTTTTTT. This encodes CASSPGEKLFF.

V and J are TRBV15 and TRBJ2-1, with 7 nucleotides matching TRBD2. This CDR3 region has 15 residues. Germline trimming cut 5 bases from V and 7 bases from J; bases unmatched to any gene: 11. Germline V gene data show CDR1 as LNHNV and CDR2 as YYDKDF (reference sequence). CDR3 sequence: CATSPTSEWFNEQFF. DNA of the CDR3: TGTGCCACCAGCCCTACTAGCGAATGGTTTAATGAGCAGTTCTTC. Filled out from reference TRBV15 and TRBJ2-1, the complete variable domain reads DAMVIQNPRYQVTQFGKPVTLSCSQTLNHNVMYWYQQKSSQAPKLLFHYYDKDFNNEADTPDNFQSRRPNTSFCFLDIRSPGLGDTAMYLCATSPTSEWFNEQFFGPGTRLTVL.

V and J are TRBV30 and TRBJ1-4; TRBD1 might be the D (6 bases). CDR3 length equals 14 residues. CDR1 GTSNPN and CDR2 SVGIG come from the germline V gene (reference sequence). V was trimmed by 1 base and J by 4 bases, leaving 10 bases between them. CDR3 DNA: TGTGCCTGGAGTGAAGGACAGATTAATGAAAAACTGTTTTTT. The encoded protein is CAWSEGQINEKLFF.

The genes are TRBV6-5 and TRBJ1-5; a weak D match, TRBD1 (5 bases). Germline values: CDR1 MNHEY, CDR2 SVGAGI. The length of the CDR3 is 14 residues. V lost 2 bases and J lost 2, with 7 bases in between. In DNA, the CDR3 is TGTGCCAGCAGTTACAGGGGAGGCAATCAGCCCCAGCATTTT. As protein: CASSYRGGNQPQHF.

This clone was found once. CDR3 DNA sequence: TGCAGCGTTCTACAGCCGCTCTCCTACGAGCAGTACTTC. Protein: CSVLQPLSYEQYF. The rearrangement uses TRBV29-1 and TRBJ2-7; D unresolved. Trimming left V 5 bases short and J 0 bases short, with 11 bases between. The germline V gene has CDR1 SQVTM and CDR2 ANQGSEA. This CDR3 is built from 13 residues.

The chain employs TRBV30 and TRBJ2-3; 8 positions match TRBD2. The V and J ends lost 7 bases and 4 bases, in that order; junction bases with no gene match: 10. The germline gives CDR1 GTSNPN, CDR2 SVGIG (reference sequence). This CDR3 is 14 amino acids long. The CDR3 sequence: CASLRAGGADTQYF. The CDR3 DNA follows: TGTGCCTCCTTGCGGGCGGGGGGTGCAGATACGCAGTATTTT. Looking up the rest from reference TRBV30 and TRBJ2-3 gives the full variable domain: SQTIHQWPATLVQPVGSPLSLECTVEGTSNPNLYWYRQAAGRGLQLLFYSVGIGQISSEVPQNLSASRPQDRQFILSSKKLLLSDSGFYLCASLRAGGADTQYFGPGTRLTVL.

The chain couples TRBV11-2 to TRBJ1-6, with D uncertain. V was shortened by 5 bases and J by 0 bases, with 8 bases between the two germline ends. CDR1 and CDR2 (germline): SGHAT, FQNNGV. This CDR3 has 15 residues. CDR3 in amino acids: CASSQISSYNSPLHF. CDR3 DNA: TGTGCCAGCAGCCAAATAAGCTCCTATAATTCACCCCTCCACTTT.

This chain uses TRBV6-5 with TRBJ2-1, with D perhaps TRBD2 (6 bases). This CDR3 is 12 amino acids long. The germline CDR1 and CDR2 sequences are MNHEY and SVGAGI. V was shortened by 5 bases and J by 7 bases, with 9 bases between the two germline ends. The DNA for the CDR3 is TGTGCCAGCAGTGCCCGGGGGAATGAGCAGTTCTTC. It encodes CASSARGNEQFF.

The rearrangement links TRBV4-1 to TRBJ2-7; 13 positions agree with TRBD2. Per the germline V gene, CDR1 is MGHRA and CDR2 is YSYEKL. CDR3 length equals 16 residues. V was pared by 0 bases and J by 3 bases, with 2 bases of the junction left unmatched. CDR3 DNA: TGCGCCAGCAGCCAAGATGGACTAGCGGGGGTCTACGAGCAGTACTTC. Amino acids: CASSQDGLAGVYEQYF.

This clone was counted once. The chain recombines TRBV30 with TRBJ2-7, with a tentative D call TRBD1 (6 bases). V dropped 4 bases and J dropped 3 bases, with 13 bases sitting between them. This CDR3 has 13 amino acids. Germline CDR1 reads GTSNPN; CDR2 reads SVGIG (reference sequence). The CDR3 sequence: CAWKGGQNYEQYF. The DNA for the CDR3 is TGTGCCTGGAAAGGCGGACAGAACTACGAGCAGTACTTC.

The rearrangement joins TRBV5-1 to TRBJ2-6; D is unresolved. Trimming shortened V by 0 bases and J by 2 bases, and 3 bases separated the two germline ends. The CDR3 is 14 residues long. CDR1 and CDR2 from the germline V gene are SGHRS and YFSETQ. The CDR3 loop reads CASSLEPGANVLTF. The CDR3 DNA reads as TGCGCCAGCAGCTTGGAGCCTGGGGCCAACGTCCTGACTTTC.

This clone was observed once. The chain recombines TRBV4-2 with TRBJ2-5, with a possible D match to TRBD2 (6 bases). Trimming removed 1 base from V and 7 bases from J, with 19 bases in between. CDR3 length equals 16 residues. From germline, CDR1 is LGHNA and CDR2 YNFKEQ. The CDR3 protein is CASSQGGTYTEGTQYF. In nucleotides, the CDR3 is TGTGCCAGCAGCCAAGGCGGGACTTACACGGAGGGGACCCAGTACTTC.

The table lists this clone with a few counts. The chain uses TRBV10-1 and TRBJ2-3; perhaps TRBD1 as D (5 bases). Trimming shortened V by 2 bases and J by 0 bases, and 6 bases separated the two germline ends. CDR3 length: 14 amino acids. Germline V gene lookup returns CDR1 WNHNN and CDR2 SYGVQD (reference sequence). The CDR3 reads CASSEAGSTDTQYF. The CDR3 coding sequence is TGCGCCAGCAGTGAGGCAGGGAGCACAGATACGCAGTATTTT.

The J gene is TRBJ2-5, the V gene TRBV4-2, with 7 bases identical to TRBD1. CDR3 size: 16 residues. CDR1 is LGHNA and CDR2 is YNFKEQ in the germline V gene. Trimming at V came to 5 bases and at J to 1 base, leaving 10 bases not matched to a gene. The CDR3, as DNA: TGTGCCAGCAGCGCCCTAGACAGGGTCCTCCAAGAGACCCAGTACTTC. It specifies CASSALDRVLQETQYF.

This clone was seen more than once but under ten times. The chain couples TRBV6-5 to TRBJ1-1; 8 nucleotides agree with TRBD1. The CDR3 sequence is 12 residues long. CDR1 and CDR2 (germline): MNHEY, SVGAGI. V gave up 5 bases and J gave up 6 bases; unmatched junction bases: 2. The CDR3 loop is CASSTTGAEAFF. In DNA, the CDR3 is TGTGCCAGCAGTACGACAGGGGCTGAAGCTTTCTTT.

This clone was observed a few times. The V call is TRBV7-2, the J call TRBJ1-2; 7 positions match TRBD1. The V segment lost 4 bases and the J segment 2 bases; nucleotides outside the gene matches: 7. The CDR3 consists of 15 residues. Germline assignment: CDR1 SGHTA and CDR2 FQGNSA. Here the CDR3 reads CASSSRQGYNYGYTF. The CDR3 nucleotides read TGTGCCAGCAGCTCCAGACAGGGATACAACTATGGCTACACCTTC.